The next 23 T cell receptor beta chains were all read from a single sample in a study of blood T cell repertoires in COVID-19. Some clones are missing from TCRdb's copy, which holds only in-frame ones; the method was immunoSEQ multiplex PCR. Among around 200,000 clones listed, around 81% were seen once. Material: peripheral blood. Every receptor here comes from a man aged 50-60 years with active or convalescent COVID-19.

The table lists this clone with a count of one. The chain links TRBV5-1 to TRBJ2-2; 8 nucleotides match TRBD2. This CDR3 contains 16 residues. V was pared by 1 base and J by 4 bases, with 6 bases of the junction left unmatched. Germline V CDR1 and CDR2: SGHRS, YFSETQ. The CDR3 DNA sequence: TGCGCCAGCAGCTTGCGCGGGGGGCGTGGCACCGGGGAGCTGTTTTTT. Protein sequence: CASSLRGGRGTGELFF. Drawing the rest from reference TRBV5-1 and TRBJ2-2, the complete variable domain is KAGVTQTPRYLIKTRGQQVTLSCSPISGHRSVSWYQQTPGQGLQFLFEYFSETQRNKGNFPGRFSGRQFSNSRSEMNVSTLELGDSALYLCASSLRGGRGTGELFFGEGSRLTVL.

The table lists this clone with many counts. The chain carries TRBV28 and TRBJ2-7, with 7 positions matching TRBD2. This CDR3 contains 15 residues. Germline values: CDR1 MDHEN, CDR2 SYDVKM. J lost 4 bases, V lost 3 bases, and 9 bases had no gene match. The CDR3 DNA reads as TGTGCCAGCAGTTTTGCTGGAGCGGGGTCGTACGAGCAGTACTTC. Its translation: CASSFAGAGSYEQYF.

The rearrangement links TRBV3-1 (or the pseudogene TRBV3-2) to TRBJ2-3; 7 bases are a match to TRBD2. V was pared by 4 bases and J by 7 bases, with 5 bases of the junction left unmatched. This CDR3 spans 13 amino acids. The V gene's germline CDR1 is LGHDT and CDR2 YNNKEL (reference sequence). CDR3 in amino acids: CASSPAGEHTQYF. Written as DNA, the CDR3 is TGTGCCAGCAGCCCCGCGGGGGAACATACGCAGTATTTT.

The chain couples TRBV7-8 to TRBJ2-5; D gene unclear. Trimming took 5 bases from V and 2 from J, leaving 15 bases between them. The CDR3 extends over 15 amino acids. Per the germline V gene, CDR1 is SGHVS and CDR2 is FQNEAQ. The CDR3 DNA is TGTGCCAGCAGCCTTATGGTCGGAGTTCAAGAGACCCAGTACTTC. This codes for CASSLMVGVQETQYF.

This chain joins TRBV5-1 and TRBJ2-7; TRBD1 might be the D (6 bases). Germline V lookup: CDR1 SGHRS, CDR2 YFSETQ. V was cut by 1 base and J by 6 bases, with 20 bases left in between. The CDR3 runs 16 residues. CDR3: CASSLQANTGFSEQYF. DNA for the CDR3: TGCGCCAGCAGCTTGCAAGCTAATACAGGGTTTTCCGAGCAGTACTTC. Full variable domain (missing parts from reference TRBV5-1 and TRBJ2-7): KAGVTQTPRYLIKTRGQQVTLSCSPISGHRSVSWYQQTPGQGLQFLFEYFSETQRNKGNFPGRFSGRQFSNSRSEMNVSTLELGDSALYLCASSLQANTGFSEQYFGPGTRLTVT.

The V call is TRBV12-3 or TRBV12-4, the J call TRBJ1-2; weak D call: TRBD1 (5 bases). The CDR3 runs 13 residues. Trimming pared 4 bases from V and 6 bases from J, leaving 12 bases between. For the CDR3, the DNA is TGTGCCAGCAGTTACGACAGTTTAAATGGCTACACCTTC. Protein: CASSYDSLNGYTF.

The chain is built from TRBV19 and TRBJ1-2; 8 bases align to TRBD1. The CDR3 is made up of 15 amino acids. Per the germline V gene, CDR1 is LNHDA and CDR2 is SQIVND (reference sequence). V gave up 2 bases and J gave up 7 bases; unmatched junction bases: 9. The DNA for the CDR3 is TGTGCCAGTAGTATAATTGCAGGGGGCTCGCGTGGCTACACCTTC. It translates to CASSIIAGGSRGYTF.

In its sample, this clone was seen once. The chain uses TRBV19 and TRBJ1-2, with 10 bases fitting TRBD1. Germline values: CDR1 LNHDA, CDR2 SQIVND (reference sequence). V trimming: 8 bases; J trimming: 4 bases; junction bases outside the gene matches: 10. CDR3 length equals 15 residues. CDR3 DNA sequence: TGTGCCAGTCAGGGACAGGGGTCCCCGGGCTATGGCTACACCTTC. This sequence encodes CASQGQGSPGYGYTF.

The V and J genes are TRBV29-1 and TRBJ2-5, with D possibly being TRBD1 (6 bases). The V gene lost 6 bases and the J gene lost 0 bases, with 11 bases spanning the gap. Germline V lookup: CDR1 SQVTM, CDR2 ANQGSEA. This CDR3 contains 13 residues. Here the CDR3 reads CSVDTGNQETQYF. The DNA for the CDR3 is TGCAGCGTAGATACAGGGAACCAAGAGACCCAGTACTTC.

Points on this clone: At one end, the junction sequence differs from germline, possibly due to a read error. This chain uses TRBV5-1 with TRBJ2-7; possible D gene TRBD1, 5 bases. The CDR3 sequence is 14 residues long. CDR1 is SGHRS and CDR2 is YFSETQ in the germline V gene. DNA of the CDR3: TGCGCCAGCAGCTTGACAGGTGCCTCCCACGAGCAGTACTTC. Protein product: CASSLTGASHEQYF.

The chain joins TRBV5-1 to TRBJ2-4; 11 bases are shared with TRBD1. The CDR3 has 21 amino acids. V gave up 3 bases and J gave up 0 bases; unmatched junction bases: 17. Germline CDR1 is SGHRS and CDR2 is YFSETQ. DNA for the CDR3: TGCGCCAGCAGCTCCACCATCGGTGGACAGGGGGCTTCCTTAGCCAAAAACATTCAGTACTTC. It is translated as CASSSTIGGQGASLAKNIQYF.

The rearrangement links TRBV28 to TRBJ1-5; D is perhaps TRBD1 (6 bases). CDR1 is MDHEN and CDR2 is SYDVKM in the germline V gene. The CDR3 sequence is 15 residues long. V gave up 7 bases and J gave up 6 bases, with 19 bases separating them. For the CDR3, the DNA is TGTGCCAGCAAAGAACAGGGACGGGATAGTCAGCCCCAGCATTTT. This codes for CASKEQGRDSQPQHF.

The chain employs TRBV29-1 and TRBJ1-1, with D maybe TRBD1 (6 bases). Germline lookup yields CDR1 SQVTM and CDR2 ANQGSEA. This CDR3 has 13 residues. V was shortened by 8 bases and J by 3 bases, with 16 bases between the two germline ends. CDR3 residues: CSSTGQYYTEAFF. CDR3 in DNA: TGCAGCTCGACCGGACAGTATTACACTGAAGCTTTCTTT.

The table lists this clone with a count of one. The chain recombines TRBV6-4 with TRBJ2-1, with TRBD2 matching over 9 bases. The junction had 3 bases not matched to a gene; V was cut back by 1 base and J by 5 bases. CDR3 length equals 15 residues. Germline-derived CDR1 and CDR2 are MRHNA and SNTAGT. CDR3 protein: CASSDYSGGNNEQFF. CDR3 sequence (DNA): TGTGCCAGCAGTGACTATAGCGGGGGTAACAATGAGCAGTTCTTC.

V is TRBV6-1 and J is TRBJ1-1, with D possibly TRBD1 on 5 matching bases. Trimming left V 2 bases short and J 7 bases short, with 5 bases between. Germline CDR1 is MNHNS and CDR2 is SASEGT. This CDR3 has 11 amino acids. This CDR3 reads CASSETGEAFF. DNA of the CDR3: TGTGCCAGCAGTGAAACAGGTGAAGCTTTCTTT.

This clone was seen a single time. The chain recombines TRBV6-5 with TRBJ1-6; D is perhaps TRBD1 (5 bases). CDR3 length equals 14 residues. The germline CDR1 and CDR2 sequences are MNHEY and SVGAGI. V was cut by 6 bases and J by 7 bases, with 13 bases left in between. The CDR3 sequence: CASRAGNQNSPLHF. The CDR3 DNA reads TGTGCCAGCAGGGCAGGGAATCAGAATTCACCCCTCCACTTT.

This sequence joins TRBV19 and TRBJ1-2; D might be TRBD1 (6 bases). The germline V gene has CDR1 LNHDA and CDR2 SQIVND (reference sequence). This CDR3 has 13 amino acids. With 5 bases removed from V and 3 bases from J, the gap between germline ends came to 10 bases. The CDR3 loop is CASSRGGDYGYTF. The CDR3 region has the DNA TGTGCCAGTAGTCGGGGGGGCGACTATGGCTACACCTTC.

The genes are TRBV28 and TRBJ1-2, with 7 bases that match TRBD1. The CDR3 sequence is 13 residues long. The junction had 10 bases not matched to a gene; V was cut back by 7 bases and J by 8 bases. Germline V gene data show CDR1 as MDHEN and CDR2 as SYDVKM. The CDR3 nucleotides read TGTGCCAGCAAAAGACAGGGCCTACGGGGCTACACCTTC. It translates to CASKRQGLRGYTF.

The chain combines TRBV2 with TRBJ2-7; 11 bases fit TRBD2. Trimming removed 8 bases from V and 3 bases from J; junction bases left unmatched: 6. Per the germline V gene, CDR1 is SNHLY and CDR2 is FYNNEI. The CDR3 is 14 amino acids. DNA of the CDR3: TGTGCCAGCGGGGGACTAGCGGCCTTCTACGAGCAGTACTTC. Protein product: CASGGLAAFYEQYF.

The rearrangement uses TRBV10-3 and TRBJ1-6, with 8 bases fitting TRBD1. Germline loops: CDR1 ENHRY, CDR2 SYGVKD. After removal of 4 bases from V and 3 bases from J, the junction contained 5 bases not matched to a gene. The CDR3 sequence is 16 residues long. This CDR3 reads CAISGKDRDYNSPLHF. CDR3 coding DNA: TGTGCCATCAGTGGGAAGGACAGGGACTATAATTCACCCCTCCACTTT.

This clone was picked up a small number of times. The rearrangement joins TRBV4-1 to TRBJ1-5; 8 nucleotides agree with TRBD1. Germline lookup yields CDR1 MGHRA and CDR2 YSYEKL. Germline trimming cut 4 bases from V and 0 bases from J; bases unmatched to any gene: 5. The CDR3 runs to 16 residues. The CDR3 loop reads CASSLRGPDSNQPQHF. Here the CDR3 DNA reads TGCGCCAGCAGCCTCAGGGGGCCAGATAGCAATCAGCCCCAGCATTTT.

The genes are TRBV6-5 and TRBJ2-7; 13 bases match TRBD2. J gave up 3 bases and V 6 bases, and 2 bases lay outside the gene matches. Germline CDR1 reads MNHEY; CDR2 reads SVGAGI. The CDR3 is 14 amino acids. CDR3 in amino acids: CASRWTSGGYEQYF. The CDR3 nucleotides read TGTGCCAGCAGATGGACTAGCGGGGGCTACGAGCAGTACTTC.

The chain is built from TRBV5-4 and TRBJ1-2; 12 nucleotides line up with TRBD1. There are 15 residues in the CDR3. V gave up 3 bases and J gave up 8 bases; unmatched junction bases: 8. From germline, CDR1 is SGHNT and CDR2 YYREEE (reference sequence). The CDR3 loop is CASSSPGTGGWGYTF. The CDR3 nucleotides are TGTGCCAGCAGCTCCCCCGGGACAGGGGGCTGGGGCTACACCTTC.